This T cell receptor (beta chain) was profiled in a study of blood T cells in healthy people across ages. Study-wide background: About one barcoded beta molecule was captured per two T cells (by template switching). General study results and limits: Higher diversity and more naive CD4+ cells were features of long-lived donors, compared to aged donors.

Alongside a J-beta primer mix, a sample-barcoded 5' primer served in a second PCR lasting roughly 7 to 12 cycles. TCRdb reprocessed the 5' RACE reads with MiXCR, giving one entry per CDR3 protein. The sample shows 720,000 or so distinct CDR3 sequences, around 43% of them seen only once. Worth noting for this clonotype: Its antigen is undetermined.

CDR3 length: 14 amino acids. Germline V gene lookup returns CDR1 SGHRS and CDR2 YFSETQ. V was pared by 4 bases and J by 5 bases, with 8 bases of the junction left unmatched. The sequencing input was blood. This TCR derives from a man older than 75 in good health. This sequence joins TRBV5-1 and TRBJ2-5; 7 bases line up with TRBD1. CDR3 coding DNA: TGCGCCAGCAGCCGGGACAGTGGGGCGGAGACCCAGTACTTC. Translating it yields CASSRDSGAETQYF.